This TCR beta chain was documented in a study of shared clonotypes between healthy human individuals. Whole-study results and caveats: Sorted-subset sequencing, rarefaction showed, was incomplete despite large depth. Owing to a small donor count, the genetic and exposure-history diversity represented was limited. Several donors held roughly 5% of naive CD4 clonotypes in common.

Trimming took 3 bases from V and 1 from J, leaving 7 bases between them. CDR1 and CDR2 (germline): SQVTM, ANQGSEA. This CDR3 is built from 14 residues. A CD45RA+ naive subset and a CD45RA-negative memory subset were split from CD4+ cells. To note about this clone: Its antigen remains unidentified.

Data came from immunoSEQ multiplex PCR; TCRdb stores just in-frame clones and leaves some out. The profile covers nearly 1,000,000 clones, with approximately 80% appearing a single time and around 1.5% taken by the ten largest. The specimen sequenced was memory CD4+ T cells sorted from blood. Sample subset: CD45RA-negative fraction. The chain employs TRBV29-1 and TRBJ2-6; D is unresolved. The clonotype comes from a man younger than 30 in good health. Written as DNA, the CDR3 is TGCAGCGTTGATGCAGAATCTGGGGCCAACGTCCTGACTTTC. This sequence encodes CSVDAESGANVLTF.